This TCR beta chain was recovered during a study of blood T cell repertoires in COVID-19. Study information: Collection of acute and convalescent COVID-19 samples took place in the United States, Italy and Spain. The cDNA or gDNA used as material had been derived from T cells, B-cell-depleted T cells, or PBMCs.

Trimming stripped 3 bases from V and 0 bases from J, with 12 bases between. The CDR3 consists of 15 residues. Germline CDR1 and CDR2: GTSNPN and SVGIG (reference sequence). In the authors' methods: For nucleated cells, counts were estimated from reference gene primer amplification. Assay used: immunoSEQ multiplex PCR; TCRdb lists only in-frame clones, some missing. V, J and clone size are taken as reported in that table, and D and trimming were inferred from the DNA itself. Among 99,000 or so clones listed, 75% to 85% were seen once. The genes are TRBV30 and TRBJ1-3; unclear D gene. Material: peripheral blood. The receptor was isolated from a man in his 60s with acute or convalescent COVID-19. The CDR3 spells CAWSGLTFSGNTIYF. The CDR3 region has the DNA TGTGCCTGGAGCGGACTGACATTCTCTGGAAACACCATATATTTT.